This entry lists 25 T cell receptor beta chains sequenced from one sample in a study of blood T cell repertoires in COVID-19. Sequencing used immunoSEQ multiplex PCR; TCRdb keeps in-frame clones, though not all of them. The table includes roughly 200,000 clones, roughly 76% detected once. Sample: peripheral blood. The receptors here all came from a woman in her thirties or forties with COVID-19, enrolled during active disease.

This chain uses TRBV2 with TRBJ2-5; D is possibly TRBD2 (6 bases). The germline V and J ends were trimmed by 2 bases and 6 bases, with 10 bases remaining between them. This CDR3 comprises 13 residues. Germline V gives CDR1 SNHLY, CDR2 FYNNEI. CDR3 DNA sequence: TGTGCCAGCAGTGAACCAGGGAGGAAGACCCAGTACTTC. It yields the protein CASSEPGRKTQYF.

V usage is TRBV19 and J usage is TRBJ2-5, with 11 bases that match TRBD1. Per the germline V gene, CDR1 is LNHDA and CDR2 is SQIVND (reference sequence). This CDR3 has 14 residues. The trim removed 4 bases at V and 4 bases at J, leaving 2 bases unmatched. CDR3 DNA: TGTGCCAGTAGTAAGGGACAGGGGGGAGAGACCCAGTACTTC. Amino acids: CASSKGQGGETQYF.

The J gene is TRBJ1-1, the V gene TRBV29-1; no firm D call. V dropped 5 bases and J dropped 7 bases, with 14 bases sitting between them. CDR3 length: 12 residues. Germline values: CDR1 SQVTM, CDR2 ANQGSEA. DNA of the CDR3: TGCAGCGTTATCGACACCCTGAATGAAGCTTTCTTT. Residues: CSVIDTLNEAFF.

The V gene is TRBV3-1 (or the pseudogene TRBV3-2), the J gene TRBJ2-5; weak D call: TRBD1 (6 bases). V was clipped by 1 base and J by 2 bases, with 20 bases between them. The CDR3 runs 18 residues. Germline V gene lookup returns CDR1 LGHDT and CDR2 YNNKEL (reference sequence). The CDR3 bases are TGTGCCAGCAGCCAAGTTTTGGGGGCGAGGGGTCGGCAAGAGACCCAGTACTTC. This codes for CASSQVLGARGRQETQYF.

V gene TRBV27 combines with J gene TRBJ2-2; TRBD1 aligns across 7 bases. This CDR3 is 15 amino acids long. Losses at the gene ends were 6 bases for V and 1 base for J; bases not matched to a gene: 5. Germline CDR1 is MNHEY and CDR2 is SMNVEV (reference sequence). CDR3 region: CASRAGTVNTGELFF. CDR3 bases: TGTGCCAGCAGGGCCGGGACAGTGAACACCGGGGAGCTGTTTTTT.

V usage is TRBV29-1 and J usage is TRBJ2-2; TRBD1 agrees at 9 bases. There are 18 residues in the CDR3. Unmatched junction bases numbered 13, after V lost 2 bases and J lost 3 bases. Germline V gene sequence: CDR1 SQVTM, CDR2 ANQGSEA. DNA for the CDR3: TGCAGCGTTGAACGTCCCGGGACAGGGTTGGGGGACACCGGGGAGCTGTTTTTT. As protein: CSVERPGTGLGDTGELFF.

The chain employs TRBV6-5 and TRBJ2-7, with D maybe TRBD2 (5 bases). Germline-derived CDR1 and CDR2 are MNHEY and SVGAGI. V lost 2 bases to trimming and J lost 3 bases, with 8 bases between them. The CDR3 is 13 residues long. As DNA, the CDR3 is TGTGCCAGCAGTTACGGACTGGACTACGAGCAGTACGTC. Translated, it gives CASSYGLDYEQYV.

The V gene is TRBV7-9, the J gene TRBJ2-5; possible D gene TRBD1, 5 bases. The V gene lost 5 bases and the J gene lost 2 bases, with 12 bases spanning the gap. This CDR3 comprises 14 residues. Germline-derived CDR1 and CDR2 are SEHNR and FQNEAQ (reference sequence). The DNA of the CDR3 is TGTGCCAGCAGCCTCCGACAGCCACAAGAGACCCAGTACTTC. Encoded protein: CASSLRQPQETQYF.

This clone showed up just once. V gene TRBV4-2 combines with J gene TRBJ1-1; TRBD1 might be the D (6 bases). The germline CDR1 and CDR2 sequences are LGHNA and YNFKEQ. Trimming pared 5 bases from V and 1 base from J, leaving 14 bases between. CDR3 size: 15 residues. This CDR3 reads CASSKTGTTNTEAFF. The CDR3 region has the DNA TGTGCCAGCAGCAAAACCGGGACAACGAACACTGAAGCTTTCTTT.

This clone occurred a few times. The chain combines TRBV11-2 with TRBJ2-5, with 8 positions matching TRBD2. The germline CDR1 and CDR2 sequences are SGHAT and FQNNGV. V gave up 1 base and J gave up 2 bases; unmatched junction bases: 3. There are 15 residues in the CDR3. CDR3 region: CASSLAGGSQETQYF. In nucleotides, the CDR3 is TGTGCCAGCAGCTTAGCGGGGGGGTCTCAAGAGACCCAGTACTTC.

The CDR3 coding sequence is TGTGCCAGCAGACCGGTGGGACACCATGAGCAGTTCTTC. It is translated as CASRPVGHHEQFF. This chain connects TRBV11-2 to TRBJ2-1; TRBD1 might be the D (6 bases). The CDR3 extends over 13 amino acids. Per germline, CDR1 SGHAT and CDR2 FQNNGV. Between the trimmed V and J ends, which lost 6 bases and 8 bases, there was a span of 14 bases.

The chain carries TRBV24-1 and TRBJ2-5; 14 bases fit TRBD2. Trimming took 3 bases from V and 9 from J; bases not matched to a gene: 8. The germline V gene has CDR1 KGHDR and CDR2 SFDVKD. The CDR3 loop spans 16 amino acids. Here the CDR3 DNA reads TGTGCCACCAGTGATCCGACTAGCGGGAGGGGTAAGGCCCAGTACTTC. It specifies CATSDPTSGRGKAQYF.

The chain carries TRBV5-1 and TRBJ2-5; D is undetermined. V lost 2 bases, J lost 2 bases, and 10 bases lay in between. CDR1 and CDR2 from the germline V gene are SGHRS and YFSETQ. The CDR3 contains 14 residues. The CDR3 DNA follows: TGCGCCAGCAGCTTTATAGCTCGACAAGAGACCCAGTACTTC. It yields the protein CASSFIARQETQYF.

This clone has just a few counts. The rearrangement joins TRBV7-8 to TRBJ2-1, with 7 bases aligning to TRBD1. With 4 bases clipped from V and 0 bases from J, the junction kept 6 bases outside the gene matches. The CDR3 consists of 16 residues. The germline V gene encodes CDR1 SGHVS and CDR2 FQNEAQ. CDR3 DNA sequence: TGTGCCAGCAGCTCACAGGGGCCGAACTCCTACAATGAGCAGTTCTTC. Residues: CASSSQGPNSYNEQFF.

This clone was picked up a small number of times. The J gene is TRBJ2-1, the V gene TRBV4-1, with a tentative D call TRBD2 (5 bases). Deletions cut 4 bases from V and 7 bases from J, with 14 bases between. The germline gives CDR1 MGHRA, CDR2 YSYEKL. This CDR3 is 14 amino acids long. CDR3 protein: CASSRYHPGNEQFF. CDR3 coding DNA: TGCGCCAGCAGCCGGTACCACCCGGGAAATGAGCAGTTCTTC.

V usage is TRBV5-4 and J usage is TRBJ1-2, with TRBD1 matching 7 bases. Germline V gives CDR1 SGHNT, CDR2 YYREEE (reference sequence). This CDR3 spans 16 amino acids. Germline trimming cut 4 bases from V and 4 bases from J; bases unmatched to any gene: 13. The CDR3 DNA sequence: TGTGCCAGCAGCCGAATTGGACAGGTCTCTAGCTATGGCTACACCTTC. This gives the protein CASSRIGQVSSYGYTF.

This clone was detected many times. This chain joins TRBV6-6 and TRBJ2-3, with 9 bases identical to TRBD2. Germline V gene data show CDR1 as MNHNY and CDR2 as SVGAGI (reference sequence). The ends lost 5 bases at V and 3 bases at J; junction bases unmatched: 12. The CDR3 is 17 residues long. The CDR3 reads CASSPALAGAPTDTQYF. The DNA of the CDR3 is TGTGCCAGCAGTCCCGCTTTAGCGGGGGCTCCGACAGATACGCAGTATTTT.

The V call is TRBV28, the J call TRBJ1-4, with 7 bases fitting TRBD1. Looked up from germline, CDR1 is MDHEN and CDR2 is SYDVKM. Unmatched junction bases numbered 2, after V lost 3 bases and J lost 4 bases. CDR3 length: 14 amino acids. CDR3 nucleotides: TGTGCCAGCAGTTTGGGACAGAATAATGAAAAACTGTTTTTT. Translating it yields CASSLGQNNEKLFF.

The chain combines TRBV3-1 (or the pseudogene TRBV3-2) with TRBJ2-3, with 11 positions matching TRBD2. The CDR3 is 15 amino acids. With 0 bases clipped from V and 9 bases from J, the junction kept 5 bases outside the gene matches. CDR1 and CDR2 (germline): LGHDT, YNNKEL (reference sequence). The CDR3 reads CASSQDLLAGVTQYF. The DNA of the CDR3 is TGTGCCAGCAGCCAAGATTTACTAGCGGGAGTAACGCAGTATTTT.

J is TRBJ2-3 and V is TRBV2; D remains ambiguous. Germline values: CDR1 SNHLY, CDR2 FYNNEI. V shed 7 bases and J shed 2 bases, with 10 bases lying between them. The CDR3 length is 13 residues. CDR3 nucleotides: TGTGCCAGCACTACGGAGCTCACAGATACGCAGTATTTT. It translates to CASTTELTDTQYF.

The J gene is TRBJ2-2, the V gene TRBV27, with D tentatively TRBD1 (5 bases). The germline gives CDR1 MNHEY, CDR2 SMNVEV (reference sequence). This CDR3 region has 14 residues. V shed 4 bases and J shed 4 bases, with 10 bases lying between them. This CDR3 reads CASSWTTPTGELFF. The CDR3 DNA follows: TGTGCCAGCAGTTGGACAACTCCCACCGGGGAGCTGTTTTTT.

This chain uses TRBV2 with TRBJ2-7; 7 bases align to TRBD2. J was trimmed by 2 bases and V by 6 bases; bases with no gene match: 7. This CDR3 contains 14 residues. Germline CDR1 SNHLY, CDR2 FYNNEI. The CDR3 coding sequence is TGTGCCAGCAGGCCAGCGGGAATGACCTACGAGCAGTACTTC. Translating gives CASRPAGMTYEQYF. The full variable domain, completed using reference TRBV2 and TRBJ2-7, is EPEVTQTPSHQVTQMGQEVILRCVPISNHLYFYWYRQILGQKVEFLVSFYNNEISEKSEIFDDQFSVERPDGSNFTLKIRSTKLEDSAMYFCASRPAGMTYEQYFGPGTRLTVT.

The gene calls are TRBV18 and TRBJ1-4; 8 nucleotides align to TRBD1. V was pared by 1 base and J by 8 bases, with 12 bases of the junction left unmatched. The CDR3 spans 17 residues. Germline CDR1 reads KGHSH; CDR2 reads LQKENI. CDR3 DNA sequence: TGTGCCAGCTCACCACGAGGTTACAGGGGGTCCCACGAAAAACTGTTTTTT. Translated: CASSPRGYRGSHEKLFF.

This sequence joins TRBV5-1 and TRBJ2-5, with TRBD1 matching 10 bases. CDR1 and CDR2 from the germline V gene are SGHRS and YFSETQ. After removal of 4 bases from V and 4 bases from J, the junction contained 10 bases not matched to a gene. The CDR3 consists of 16 residues. CDR3 DNA: TGCGCCAGCAGCCCCAGCACACGGGACAGGGGAGAGACCCAGTACTTC. This codes for CASSPSTRDRGETQYF.

This chain uses TRBV28 with TRBJ1-1; the D is unclear. The CDR3 sequence is 16 residues long. V was pared by 5 bases and J by 1 base, with 17 bases between. Germline V gives CDR1 MDHEN, CDR2 SYDVKM. The CDR3 protein is CASSPAGASANTEAFF. CDR3 bases: TGTGCCAGCAGTCCGGCGGGAGCTTCCGCGAACACTGAAGCTTTCTTT.